This TCR beta chain is from a study of blood T cell repertoires in COVID-19. As for the study in general: PBMCs, B-cell-depleted T cells, or T cells were the source of the cDNA or gDNA that made up the material.

Measured with immunoSEQ multiplex PCR; TCRdb has only the in-frame clones, and not every one. The sample consists of about 260,000 clones, approximately 88% of them appearing once. The age range of participants was about 18 to 100 years, with residence in about two dozen US areas. Allocation to cohorts depended on clinical history reported by the participants. Germline V CDR1 and CDR2: MDHEN, SYDVKM. This CDR3 is 14 amino acids long. Trimming took 3 bases from V and 6 from J, leaving 14 bases between them. This receptor was obtained from a woman in her thirties or forties with acute COVID-19. Sequenced: PBMCs or T cells enriched from blood (not recorded which). The chain carries TRBV28 and TRBJ1-2, with D possibly being TRBD1 (5 bases). The CDR3 region is CASSLGGSINGYTF. The CDR3, as DNA: TGTGCCAGCAGTTTGGGGGGGTCCATTAATGGCTACACCTTC.